Following are 16 T cell receptor beta chains from one sample sequenced in a study of CXCR3-negative and CXCR3-positive naive CD8 T cells. UMI-labeled 5' RACE yielded the TRB cDNA libraries. TCRdb reprocessed the 5' RACE reads and stores each CDR3 protein as one record, lacking DNA. This sample's table reports about 90,000 distinct CDR3 sequences. Sequencing was performed on naive CXCR3- CD8+ T cells from blood. As to subset: CD45RO-CCR7+CD27+CD95- naive CD8+ T cells lacking CXCR3 (TNR3-). All receptors derive from a human donor in good health. Some clones in this sample may be carry-over from other donors' samples.

CDR3 sequence reads: CSARRLELAGYNEQFF. V is TRBV20-1 and J is TRBJ2-1; TCRdb proposes TRBD2, but this gene call is untestable without DNA. The CDR3 contains 16 residues. Per the germline V gene, CDR1 is DFQATT and CDR2 is SNEGSKA (reference sequence).

CDR3 residues: CASSAGTGNSYEQYF. The chain couples TRBV9 to TRBJ2-7; lacking DNA, the TRBD1 call made by TCRdb goes unchecked. Germline-derived CDR1 and CDR2 are SGDLS and YYNGEE. CDR3 length equals 15 residues.

The CDR3 region is CASSQDGQGGETQYF. J is TRBJ2-5 and V is TRBV4-2; no DNA is available, so the TRBD1 call from TCRdb remains unchecked. This CDR3 has 15 amino acids. Germline loops: CDR1 LGHNA, CDR2 YNFKEQ.

J is TRBJ1-1 and V is TRBV23-1. TRBV23-1 is an open reading frame whose function is uncertain. The CDR3 loop spans 17 amino acids. The CDR3 sequence is CASSHKPTRTGNTEAFF.

The chain is built from TRBV21-1 and TRBJ2-1; the D gene TCRdb calls, TRBD1, cannot be checked with no DNA. TRBV21-1 is given as a pseudogene. The CDR3 totals 15 residues. The CDR3 region is CASSTGNYRGREQFF.

The J gene is TRBJ2-7, the V gene TRBV9. The germline gives CDR1 SGDLS, CDR2 YYNGEE. The CDR3 extends over 11 amino acids. The CDR3 loop reads CASSGLGEQYF.

This sequence joins TRBV29-1 and TRBJ2-7; TCRdb's D call of TRBD1 is untestable without DNA. Germline CDR1 reads SQVTM; CDR2 reads ANQGSEA. CDR3 length equals 13 residues. The CDR3 sequence: CSVEPRGGYEQYF.

The chain has TRBV29-1 and TRBJ1-1; TCRdb selects TRBD1, and the lack of DNA leaves this call unchecked. The germline CDR1 and CDR2 sequences are SQVTM and ANQGSEA. This CDR3 region has 13 residues. The CDR3 sequence is CSVDGGIHTEAFF.

J is TRBJ2-1 and V is TRBV29-1; checking the TCRdb D call of TRBD1 is not possible without DNA. CDR3 length equals 14 residues. Per germline, CDR1 SQVTM and CDR2 ANQGSEA. The chain's CDR3 is CSAAPTGNYNEQFF.

V is TRBV11-2 and J is TRBJ2-2; TCRdb selects TRBD2, and the lack of DNA leaves this call unchecked. The germline V gene has CDR1 SGHAT and CDR2 FQNNGV. The CDR3 runs 14 residues. CDR3 sequence: CASSLHGGTGELFF.

The rearrangement uses TRBV7-3 and TRBJ2-5; absent DNA, TCRdb's TRBD1 call cannot be checked. This CDR3 has 13 amino acids. The germline CDR1 and CDR2 sequences are SGHTA and FQGTGA. This chain's CDR3 is CASRGPGDETQYF.

The chain is built from TRBV20-1 and TRBJ2-5; without DNA, the TCRdb call of TRBD2 cannot be checked. The germline CDR1 and CDR2 sequences are DFQATT and SNEGSKA (reference sequence). This CDR3 contains 13 residues. CDR3 in amino acids: CSALGLVDETQYF.

The rearrangement links TRBV4-1 to TRBJ2-7; TCRdb indicates TRBD1, and absent DNA this call remains unverified. The CDR3 has 14 amino acids. The germline V gene encodes CDR1 MGHRA and CDR2 YSYEKL. The CDR3 sequence is CASSFGTGFYEQYF.

This chain uses TRBV21-1 with TRBJ2-7; TCRdb calls TRBD2, which cannot be checked without DNA. TRBV21-1 is reported as a pseudogene. The CDR3 has 15 residues. This CDR3 is CASSKKGGPSYEQYF.

This chain links TRBV20-1 with TRBJ2-7; TCRdb's D gene call, TRBD1, goes unchecked for lack of DNA. Germline V gives CDR1 DFQATT, CDR2 SNEGSKA (reference sequence). The CDR3 spans 15 residues. CDR3 region: CSARGPQGLTYEQYF.

The V gene is TRBV7-9, the J gene TRBJ1-1; TCRdb's D call, TRBD1, is unchecked because there is no DNA. The CDR3 contains 12 residues. Germline-derived CDR1 and CDR2 are SEHNR and FQNEAQ (reference sequence). The chain's CDR3 is CASSQQGSEAFF.